Listed here are 8 T cell receptor beta chains from one sample, sequenced in a study of cytomegalovirus exposure and HLA in healthy donors. Generated by immunoSEQ multiplex PCR, the TCRdb table keeps only in-frame clones and is missing some. Of about 250,000 clones in the sample, more than 85% are singletons; the top ten hold approximately 12%. The sample taken for sequencing was PBMCs. Receptors were obtained from a man younger than 30 in good health and CMV-seropositive.

The V call is TRBV2, the J call TRBJ2-2; no definite D call. V dropped 7 bases and J dropped 2 bases, with 11 bases sitting between them. Per the germline V gene, CDR1 is SNHLY and CDR2 is FYNNEI. The CDR3 has 14 amino acids. CDR3 in amino acids: CASNLLSNTGELFF. In DNA form, the CDR3 reads TGTGCCAGCAATCTGTTATCCAACACCGGGGAGCTGTTTTTT.

The table lists this clone with a few counts. J is TRBJ2-5 and V is TRBV6-5; D is unclear. V was pared by 8 bases and J by 5 bases, with 12 bases between. The length of the CDR3 is 12 residues. CDR1 and CDR2 (germline): MNHEY, SVGAGI. CDR3 bases: TGTGCCAGCCGACGTGGGGTCGAGACCCAGTACTTC. Translated: CASRRGVETQYF.

The chain joins TRBV13 to TRBJ2-1; no firm D call. The CDR3 consists of 14 residues. Per the germline V gene, CDR1 is PRHDT and CDR2 is FYEKMQ (reference sequence). The V end lost 2 bases, the J end lost 0 bases, and 5 bases lay between the germline ends. CDR3 bases: TGTGCCAGCAGCTTACCACACTCCTACAATGAGCAGTTCTTC. Its translation is CASSLPHSYNEQFF.

The V call is TRBV19, the J call TRBJ1-5; TRBD1 aligns across 11 bases. V was clipped by 8 bases and J by 7 bases; unmatched bases: 7. The CDR3 has 14 residues. The germline V gene has CDR1 LNHDA and CDR2 SQIVND (reference sequence). DNA of the CDR3: TGTGCCAGTTGGGGACAGGGGGATTGGCAGCCCCAGCATTTT. Encoded protein: CASWGQGDWQPQHF.

This clone has only one observation. The gene calls are TRBV11-2 and TRBJ2-5, with 11 nucleotides matching TRBD2. The CDR3 has 14 amino acids. The junction had 5 bases not matched to a gene; V was cut back by 4 bases and J by 7 bases. From germline, CDR1 is SGHAT and CDR2 FQNNGV. Here the CDR3 reads CASSSGLAGGTQYF. The CDR3 DNA is TGTGCCAGCAGCTCAGGACTAGCGGGTGGGACCCAGTACTTC.

The chain has TRBV30 and TRBJ2-7, with D hard to call. Trimming shortened V by 4 bases and J by 2 bases, and 12 bases separated the two germline ends. Germline CDR1 reads GTSNPN; CDR2 reads SVGIG (reference sequence). The CDR3 contains 13 residues. CDR3 DNA sequence: TGTGCCTGGATGGGCAGAAATACCTACGAGCAGTACTTC. Encoded protein: CAWMGRNTYEQYF.

The chain links TRBV7-8 to TRBJ2-7; 8 nucleotides agree with TRBD1. The CDR3 runs to 13 residues. J gave up 3 bases and V 3 bases, and 1 base lay outside the gene matches. Germline V gene lookup returns CDR1 SGHVS and CDR2 FQNEAQ. The CDR3 DNA follows: TGTGCCAGCAGCTTCGGACAGGGCTACGAGCAGTACTTC. This encodes CASSFGQGYEQYF. The full variable domain, its missing parts supplied by reference TRBV7-8 and TRBJ2-7, is GAGVSQSPRYKVAKRGQDVALRCDPISGHVSLFWYQQALGQGPEFLTYFQNEAQLDKSGLPSDRFFAERPEGSVSTLKIQRTQQEDSAVYLCASSFGQGYEQYFGPGTRLTVT.

This CDR3 is CASSSGLAGEFEQYF. The CDR3, as DNA: TGCGCCAGCAGCTCCGGACTAGCGGGAGAGTTCGAGCAGTACTTC. This chain connects TRBV5-1 to TRBJ2-7, with 13 bases matching TRBD2. This CDR3 region has 15 residues. V was clipped by 3 bases and J by 6 bases; unmatched bases: 6. Germline CDR1 SGHRS, CDR2 YFSETQ.